A selection of T cell receptor beta chains follows, all from one sample in a study of cytomegalovirus exposure and HLA in healthy donors. Profiled with immunoSEQ multiplex PCR; TCRdb holds only in-frame clones, not every one. Among 110,000 to 150,000 clones, roughly a tenth were seen once, and the ten largest hold 1.5% to 2%. Sequenced sample: PBMCs. These receptors were collected from a male donor in good health and CMV-seronegative. Both conserved end residues are part of each CDR3. The D gene is left open where the match is weak. Some rows mark clone size as missing; the rest say once, few, many or name a class of expanded clone.

D,size,J,V,CDR3,DNA
TRBD1,.,TRBJ1-4,TRBV27,CASSLSTGGYEKLFF,TGTGCCAGCAGTTTAAGTACAGGGGGCTATGAAAAACTGTTTTTT
.,.,TRBJ1-1,TRBV7-8,CASSFQGSGTEAFF,TGTGCCAGCAGCTTTCAGGGATCGGGTACTGAAGCTTTCTTT
.,few,TRBJ1-2,TRBV25-1,CASSEDPGVFGYTF,TGTGCCAGCAGTGAAGACCCAGGGGTCTTTGGCTACACCTTC
TRBD2,.,TRBJ2-1,TRBV5-4,CASSLLESSGIREQFF,TGTGCCAGCAGCTTGTTGGAATCTAGCGGGATTCGAGAGCAGTTCTTC
TRBD1,.,TRBJ1-1,TRBV5-6,CASSLTGETTEAFF,TGTGCCAGCAGCTTGACAGGGGAGACCACTGAAGCTTTCTTT
.,.,TRBJ1-4,TRBV6-1,CASSEVYGGNEKLFF,TGTGCCAGCAGTGAAGTTTACGGGGGGAACGAAAAACTGTTTTTT
.,.,TRBJ2-1,TRBV9,CASSVRDSYDNEQFF,TGTGCCAGCAGCGTAAGGGACTCATACGACAATGAGCAGTTCTTC
TRBD2,.,TRBJ2-1,TRBV23-1,CASSHTAGDVVNEQFF,TGCGCCAGCAGTCATACTGCGGGGGACGTAGTTAATGAGCAGTTCTTC
TRBD2,few,TRBJ2-1,TRBV7-3,CASSFGLAEYNEQFF,TGTGCCAGCAGCTTTGGTCTAGCGGAGTACAATGAGCAGTTCTTC
.,.,TRBJ1-5,TRBV7-8,CASSFDSNSNQPQHF,TGTGCCAGCAGCTTCGACAGCAATAGCAATCAGCCCCAGCATTTT
TRBD1,few,TRBJ1-1,TRBV5-1,CASSSGTGDTEAFF,TGCGCCAGCAGCTCCGGGACAGGGGACACTGAAGCTTTCTTT
.,.,TRBJ1-5,TRBV4-1,CASSQVKGQPNQPQHF,TGCGCCAGCAGCCAAGTAAAAGGACAGCCAAATCAGCCCCAGCATTTT
.,.,TRBJ1-2,TRBV5-1,CASTSGGPTFNYGYTF,TGCGCCAGCACCAGCGGCGGGCCAACCTTTAACTATGGCTACACCTTC
.,.,TRBJ1-1,TRBV7-9,CASSLGGRTEAFF,TGTGCCAGCAGCTTAGGGGGGAGGACTGAAGCTTTCTTT
TRBD2,.,TRBJ2-7,TRBV29-1,CSAIAGAYEQYF,TGCAGCGCAATAGCGGGGGCTTACGAGCAGTACTTC
.,few,TRBJ1-1,TRBV7-5,CVTQNLRQNTEAFF,TGTGTCACCCAAAATCTCCGACAAAACACTGAAGCTTTCTTT
.,.,TRBJ2-7,TRBV7-2,CASSFDRTSGEQYF,TGTGCCAGCAGTTTTGACCGGACCTCGGGAGAGCAGTACTTC
TRBD2,few,TRBJ2-7,TRBV4-1,CASSQISGGQSYEQYF,TGCGCCAGCAGCCAAATAAGCGGGGGGCAGTCCTACGAGCAGTACTTC
TRBD1,few,TRBJ1-4,TRBV30,CAWSTQGIATNEKLFF,TGTGCCTGGAGTACACAGGGGATCGCAACTAATGAAAAACTGTTTTTT
TRBD2,.,TRBJ2-3,TRBV5-6,CASSAEVAGYSTDTQYF,TGTGCCAGCAGCGCAGAGGTAGCGGGGTATAGCACAGATACGCAGTATTTT
TRBD1,.,TRBJ1-1,TRBV6-5,CASSQFDRASAEAFF,TGTGCCAGCAGCCAATTCGACAGGGCGAGCGCTGAAGCTTTCTTT
.,few,TRBJ1-2,TRBV6-5,CASSYPGNYGYTF,TGTGCCAGCAGTTACCCGGGGAACTATGGCTACACCTTC
.,few,TRBJ2-7,TRBV7-8,CASSLGAGSTYEQYF,TGTGCCAGCAGCTTAGGGGCAGGTTCAACCTACGAGCAGTACTTC
TRBD1,few,TRBJ1-2,TRBV29-1,CSAYDPGTGVNYGYTF,TGCAGCGCTTATGACCCCGGGACAGGGGTTAACTATGGCTACACCTTC
TRBD1,few,TRBJ2-2,TRBV28,CASGLSLLQGITGELFF,TGTGCCAGCGGCCTCAGTTTGTTACAGGGGATCACCGGGGAGCTGTTTTTT
.,.,TRBJ1-5,TRBV28,CASNSETVFGQPQHF,TGTGCCAGCAACTCCGAGACAGTCTTTGGCCAGCCCCAGCATTTT
.,few,TRBJ2-7,TRBV7-2,CASSHQGGHLSSYEQYF,TGTGCCAGCAGCCACCAGGGGGGACACCTGAGCTCCTACGAGCAGTACTTC
.,few,TRBJ1-1,TRBV10-2,CASSQGGGDTEAFF,TGCGCCAGCAGTCAGGGTGGCGGGGACACTGAAGCTTTCTTT
TRBD2,few,TRBJ2-1,TRBV27,CASSGTSGGVSSYNEQFF,TGTGCCAGCAGTGGGACTAGCGGGGGGGTGAGCTCCTACAATGAGCAGTTCTTC
.,few,TRBJ2-7,TRBV13,CASSSGEMYEQYF,TGTGCCAGCAGCTCAGGGGAGATGTACGAGCAGTACTTC
TRBD1,few,TRBJ1-4,TRBV7-8,CASSSQGAGEKLFF,TGTGCCAGCAGCTCCCAGGGGGCAGGTGAAAAACTGTTTTTT
.,.,TRBJ2-7,TRBV6-1,CASRAGTPLTWYF,TGTGCCAGCCGAGCCGGGACTCCATTGACTTGGTACTTC
.,few,TRBJ1-5,TRBV19,CASSIGVGNQPQHF,TGTGCCAGTAGTATCGGGGTGGGAAATCAGCCCCAGCATTTT
TRBD2,.,TRBJ2-7,TRBV7-3,CASSLLLAGDISYEQYF,TGTGCCAGCAGCTTACTCCTAGCGGGAGATATATCCTACGAGCAGTACTTC
.,.,TRBJ2-3,TRBV19,CASSIGQGRTDTQYF,TGTGCCAGTAGTATAGGCCAGGGGCGCACAGATACGCAGTATTTT
.,few,TRBJ2-4,TRBV7-2,CASSLVTVAKNIQYF,TGTGCCAGCAGCTTGGTAACAGTAGCCAAAAACATTCAGTACTTC
TRBD2,few,TRBJ2-7,TRBV19,CASKREGYEQYF,TGTGCCAGTAAGCGGGAAGGCTACGAGCAGTACTTC
TRBD1,.,TRBJ2-7,TRBV7-2,CASRRTGTYEQYF,TGTGCCAGCAGGCGGACAGGGACCTACGAGCAGTACTTC
TRBD1,few,TRBJ1-2,TRBV7-2,CASSPRQGNYGYTF,TGTGCCAGCAGCCCGAGACAGGGAAACTATGGCTACACCTTC
TRBD2,.,TRBJ2-1,TRBV6-5,CASSERGDNEQFF,TGTGCCAGCAGTGAACGGGGGGACAATGAGCAGTTCTTC
TRBD2,.,TRBJ2-4,TRBV7-2,CASSSLAGGYQNIQYF,TGTGCCAGCAGCTCCCTAGCGGGAGGGTATCAAAACATTCAGTACTTC
.,few,TRBJ2-2,TRBV7-3,CASSLTGVSTGELFF,TGTGCCAGCAGCTTAACTGGAGTATCCACCGGGGAGCTGTTTTTT
.,few,TRBJ2-1,TRBV7-3,CASSGTSTPYNEQFF,TGTGCCAGCAGCGGGACATCTACCCCCTACAATGAGCAGTTCTTC
.,.,TRBJ1-1,TRBV28,CASRPGSRGRTEAFF,TGTGCCAGCAGACCAGGATCGCGGGGGCGCACTGAAGCTTTCTTT
.,.,TRBJ1-1,TRBV7-9,CASSLQGIGNTEAFF,TGTGCCAGCAGCTTACAGGGCATTGGGAACACTGAAGCTTTCTTT
.,.,TRBJ1-1,TRBV19,CASSTARDTEAFF,TGTGCCAGTAGTACCGCACGGGACACTGAAGCTTTCTTT
TRBD1,.,TRBJ1-2,TRBV7-2,CASSLGQGWNYGYTF,TGTGCCAGCAGCCTCGGACAGGGTTGGAACTATGGCTACACCTTC
TRBD1,.,TRBJ1-2,TRBV7-3,CASSLTGPGGSYGYTF,TGTGCCAGCAGCTTAACCGGACCAGGGGGCTCTTATGGCTACACCTTC
TRBD2,few,TRBJ2-5,TRBV28,CASSSGTSAYQETQYF,TGTGCCAGCAGCTCTGGGACTAGCGCTTACCAAGAGACCCAGTACTTC
TRBD1,few,TRBJ1-5,TRBV7-2,CASSPSRRGLGQPQHF,TGTGCCAGCAGCCCTTCGCGGAGGGGGCTGGGTCAGCCCCAGCATTTT
TRBD2,few,TRBJ2-7,TRBV4-1,CASSHSGRFYEQYF,TGCGCCAGCAGCCATAGCGGGAGGTTCTACGAGCAGTACTTC
TRBD1,few,TRBJ1-1,TRBV27,CASSLLGGAGGVGEAFF,TGTGCCAGCAGTTTATTGGGTGGGGCAGGGGGCGTGGGTGAAGCTTTCTTT
.,few,TRBJ2-2,TRBV29-1,CSVLAGGYTGELFF,TGCAGCGTTTTAGCAGGAGGGTACACCGGGGAGCTGTTTTTT
TRBD1,.,TRBJ2-1,TRBV4-3,CASSQDRDLYNEQFF,TGCGCCAGCAGCCAGGACAGGGACCTCTACAATGAGCAGTTCTTC